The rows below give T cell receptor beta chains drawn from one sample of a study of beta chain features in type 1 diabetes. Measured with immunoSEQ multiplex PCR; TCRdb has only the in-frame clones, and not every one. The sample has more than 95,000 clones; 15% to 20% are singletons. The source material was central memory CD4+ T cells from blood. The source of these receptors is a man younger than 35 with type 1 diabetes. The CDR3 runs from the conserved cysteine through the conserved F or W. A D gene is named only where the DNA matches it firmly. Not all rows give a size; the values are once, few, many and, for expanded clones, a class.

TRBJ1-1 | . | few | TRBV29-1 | CSVTMNTEAFF
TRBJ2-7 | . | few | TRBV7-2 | CASSTRILYEQYF
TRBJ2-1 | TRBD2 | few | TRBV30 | CAWRATGLGQFF
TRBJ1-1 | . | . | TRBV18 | CASSQGQNTEAFF
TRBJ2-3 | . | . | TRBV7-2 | CASSLGRGDTQYF
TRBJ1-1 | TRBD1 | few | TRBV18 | CASSPGTGRTEAFF
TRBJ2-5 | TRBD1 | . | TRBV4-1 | CASSHRDRGRETQYF
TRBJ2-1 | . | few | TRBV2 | CASSELDSVGNEQFF
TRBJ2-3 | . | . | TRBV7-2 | CASSYISTDTQYF
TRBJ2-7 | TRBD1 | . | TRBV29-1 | CSVRQGVQDEQYF
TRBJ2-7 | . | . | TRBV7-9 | CASSQEPYEQYF
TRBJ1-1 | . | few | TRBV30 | CAWSVFPGLDTEAFF
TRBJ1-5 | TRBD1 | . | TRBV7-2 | CASSSGGQPQHF
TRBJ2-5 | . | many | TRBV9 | CASSPQSVVETQYF
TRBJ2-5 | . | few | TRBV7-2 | CASSRTVQETQYF
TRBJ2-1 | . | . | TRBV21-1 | CASRKAWTPNYNEQFF
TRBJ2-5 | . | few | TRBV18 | CASSPHIGETQYF
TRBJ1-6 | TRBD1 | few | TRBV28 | CASSLAGGQGRTRLSPLHF
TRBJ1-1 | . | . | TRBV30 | CAWPGRNTEAFF
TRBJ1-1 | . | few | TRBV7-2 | CASSLRHGGSGTEAFF
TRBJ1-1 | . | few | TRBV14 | CASSQVAGNTEAFF
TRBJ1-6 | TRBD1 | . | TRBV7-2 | CASSLTAGGESPLHF
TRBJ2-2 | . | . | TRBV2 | CASRGQASTGELFF
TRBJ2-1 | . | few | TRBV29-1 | CSPRIRNNEQFF
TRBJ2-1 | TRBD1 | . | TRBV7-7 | CASSQGQGQEQFF
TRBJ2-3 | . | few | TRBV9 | CASSDASSTDTQYF
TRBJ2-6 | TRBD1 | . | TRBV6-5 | CASSSQGDVLTF
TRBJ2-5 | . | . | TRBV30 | CAWSLPPVLPYF
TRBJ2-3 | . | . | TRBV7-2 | CASSLAYTDTQYF
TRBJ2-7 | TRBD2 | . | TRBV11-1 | CASSALAGPSYEQYF
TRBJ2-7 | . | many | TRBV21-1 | CASTPHEQYF
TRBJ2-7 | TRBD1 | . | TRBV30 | CAWTVRRDRGARTYEQYF
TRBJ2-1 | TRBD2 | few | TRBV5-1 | CASSFSGTSGQNEQFF
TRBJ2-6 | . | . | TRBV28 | CASLTPETGANVLTF
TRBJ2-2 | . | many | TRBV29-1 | CSHSLGDKDSGELFF
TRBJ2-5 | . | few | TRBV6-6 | CASSLDLRGRYETQYF
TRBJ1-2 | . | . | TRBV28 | CASSLSVGYGYTF
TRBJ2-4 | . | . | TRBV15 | CATRQGPKNIQYF
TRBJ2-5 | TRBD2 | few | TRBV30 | CAWSVGLAGQETQYF
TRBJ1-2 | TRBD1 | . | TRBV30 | CAWGTGTGILRNGYTF
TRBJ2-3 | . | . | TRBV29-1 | CSVDRGSGSIDTQYF
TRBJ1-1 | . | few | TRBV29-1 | CSVFVYRNTEAFF
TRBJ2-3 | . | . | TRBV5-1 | CASSLIGSPSTDTQYF
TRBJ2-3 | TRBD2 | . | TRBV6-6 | CASSYLGTSGTDTQYF
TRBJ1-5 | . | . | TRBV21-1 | CASIPGCLRPQHF
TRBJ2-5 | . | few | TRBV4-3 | CASSQVVRGETQYF
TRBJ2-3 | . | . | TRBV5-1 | CASSLAMGRSGDTQYF
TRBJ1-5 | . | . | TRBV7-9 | CASSPQDQPQHF
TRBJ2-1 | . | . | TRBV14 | CASSPLGLTVSSYNEQFF
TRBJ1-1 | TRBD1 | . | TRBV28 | CASSLTTGGRTEAFF
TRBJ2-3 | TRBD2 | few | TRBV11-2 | CASSFIRAGGPADTQYF
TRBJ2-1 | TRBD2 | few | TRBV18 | CASSPASGSSYNEQFF